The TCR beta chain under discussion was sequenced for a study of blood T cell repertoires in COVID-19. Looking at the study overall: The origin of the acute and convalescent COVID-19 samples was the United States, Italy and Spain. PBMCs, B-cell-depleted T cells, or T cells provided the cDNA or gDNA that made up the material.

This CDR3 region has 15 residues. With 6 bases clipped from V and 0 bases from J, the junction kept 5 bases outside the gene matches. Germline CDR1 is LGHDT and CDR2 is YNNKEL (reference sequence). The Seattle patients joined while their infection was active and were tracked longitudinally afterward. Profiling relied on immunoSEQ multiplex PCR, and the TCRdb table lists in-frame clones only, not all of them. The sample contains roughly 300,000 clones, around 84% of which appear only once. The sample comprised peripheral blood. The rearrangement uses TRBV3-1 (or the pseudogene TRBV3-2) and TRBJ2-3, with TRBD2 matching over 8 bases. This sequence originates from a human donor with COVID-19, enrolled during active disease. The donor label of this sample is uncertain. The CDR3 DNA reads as TGTGCCAGCAGATTATCTAGCGGGAGCACAGATACGCAGTATTTT. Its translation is CASRLSSGSTDTQYF.